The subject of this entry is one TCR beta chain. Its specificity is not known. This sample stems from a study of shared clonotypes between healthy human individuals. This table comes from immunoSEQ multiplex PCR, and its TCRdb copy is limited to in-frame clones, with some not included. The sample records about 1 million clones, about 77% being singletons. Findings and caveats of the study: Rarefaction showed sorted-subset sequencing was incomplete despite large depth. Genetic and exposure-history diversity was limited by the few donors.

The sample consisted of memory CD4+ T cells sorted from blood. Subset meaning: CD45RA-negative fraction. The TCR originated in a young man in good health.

This CDR3 is CASGPGQGHGYTF. The DNA of the CDR3 is TGTGCTAGTGGCCCGGGACAGGGTCATGGCTACACCTTC. V usage is TRBV12-5 and J usage is TRBJ1-2; 9 bases fit TRBD1. Germline V gives CDR1 LGHNT, CDR2 FRNRAP. This CDR3 is 13 amino acids long. V gave up 6 bases and J gave up 6 bases; unmatched junction bases: 5. Full variable domain (missing parts from reference TRBV12-5 and TRBJ1-2): DARVTQTPRHKVTEMGQEVTMRCQPILGHNTVFWYRQTMMQGLELLAYFRNRAPLDDSGMPKDRFSAEMPDATLATLKIQPSEPRDSAVYFCASGPGQGHGYTFGSGTRLTVV.